What follows are 2 T cell receptor beta chains derived from one specimen sequenced in a study of T cell responses to AZD1222 COVID-19 vaccine. Clones were read by immunoSEQ multiplex PCR, and TCRdb kept only the in-frame ones, dropping some. The sample records 140,000 or so clones, roughly 92% being singletons. Sequenced material: peripheral blood, taken on day 0 of AZD1222 vaccination. The receptor source for this set is an adult in good health.

This clone was detected only once. CDR3 coding DNA: TGTGCCACCAGTGACCCGGGACAGGGCCCCACCGGGGAGCTGTTTTTT. Residues: CATSDPGQGPTGELFF. The rearrangement joins TRBV24-1 to TRBJ2-2, with 9 bases lining up with TRBD1. Per germline, CDR1 KGHDR and CDR2 SFDVKD. The V segment lost 4 bases and the J segment 4 bases; nucleotides outside the gene matches: 6. The CDR3 contains 16 residues.

The chain joins TRBV12-3 or TRBV12-4 to TRBJ1-1, with a weak D call TRBD1 (6 bases). CDR3 size: 13 residues. Trimming took 2 bases from V and 9 from J, leaving 13 bases between them. CDR3 sequence (DNA): TGTGCCAGCAGTTTACTCAGGGGCGGTCAAGCTTTCTTT. Its protein product is CASSLLRGGQAFF.